This note documents a single TCR beta chain sequence. Its antigen is still unknown. The identical CDR3 is also encoded by other nucleotide sequences in the sample. The data derive from a study of shared clonotypes between healthy human individuals. An assay was performed, and its level was deep. The repertoire was sequenced with immunoSEQ multiplex PCR; TCRdb's copy has only in-frame clones and lacks some. The sample holds 2 million or so clones, over 85% seen once. Germline assignment: CDR1 GTSNPN and CDR2 SVGIG (reference sequence). V trimming: 5 bases; J trimming: 2 bases; junction bases outside the gene matches: 3. The CDR3 has 13 amino acids. Study outcomes and limitations: Apart from blood, nothing was sampled; tissue repertoires likely differ.

Positively selected for CCR7, the CD45RO-negative cells used as naive CD8 cells excluded terminally differentiated effector memory CD45RA+ cells. Sequenced: naive CD8+ T cells sorted from blood. The TCR originated in a man between 18 and 29 years old in good health. V usage is TRBV30 and J usage is TRBJ2-1, with 7 bases lining up with TRBD1. CDR3 region: CAWSGTAYNEQFF. CDR3 in DNA: TGTGCCTGGTCCGGGACAGCCTACAATGAGCAGTTCTTC.